This is a list of T cell receptor beta chains from one sample in a study of cytomegalovirus exposure and HLA in healthy donors. The table came from immunoSEQ multiplex PCR; TCRdb's copy has only in-frame clones and leaves some out. The profile shows under 200,000 clones, roughly four fifths of them singletons. The sequenced sample consisted of PBMCs. Receptors originate from a young woman in good health and CMV-seropositive. The conserved cysteine and the conserved F or W are not part of the CDR3 here.

j_call,v_call,cdr3_aa
TRBJ2-3,TRBV7-2,ASSSPLGGLAGTDTQY
TRBJ1-1,TRBV30,AWSGGSANLPTEAF
TRBJ1-2,TRBV30,AWSYRDRGNYGYT
TRBJ2-3,TRBV6-1,ASSEGGQGSDTQY
TRBJ2-7,TRBV7-9,ASSPYRDRPYEQY
TRBJ2-1,TRBV19,ASSRRTSGIYNEQF
TRBJ2-2,TRBV7-9,ASSLGGTGANTGELF
TRBJ2-7,TRBV7-6,ASSFNPQNEQY
TRBJ1-5,TRBV28,ASSLLLSLWSNQPQH
TRBJ1-1,TRBV6-6,ASRLRNMNTEAF
TRBJ1-3,TRBV7-9,ASSIWTGDSGNTIY
TRBJ2-6,TRBV5-6,ASSPLDRGYSGANVLT
TRBJ1-1,TRBV7-9,ASSHLPEAF
TRBJ2-3,TRBV30,AWSVGAGVSTDTQY
TRBJ1-2,TRBV27,ASSSPRPYGYT
TRBJ1-1,TRBV30,AWTPRGAMINTEAF
TRBJ1-3,TRBV9,ASSVDGGNGNTIY
TRBJ1-5,TRBV7-9,ASSLGRTGSQPQH
TRBJ2-2,TRBV6-4,ASSDSNREGTGELF
TRBJ1-3,TRBV27,ASSSQGNRNTIY
TRBJ1-5,TRBV19,ASKSHPLSVNQPQH
TRBJ1-4,TRBV10-3,AISGGGNEKLF
TRBJ1-5,TRBV2,ASRGTGAGQPQH
TRBJ1-5,TRBV6-6,ASSYGGTNQPQH
TRBJ2-5,TRBV2,ASSEGASQETQY
TRBJ1-2,TRBV18,ASSPAAGGEDGYT
TRBJ2-5,TRBV13,ASSRRVRGTQY
TRBJ2-6,TRBV5-4,AFRPGDYLSGANVLT
TRBJ2-1,TRBV7-9,ASSPPGQGGNEQF
TRBJ2-5,TRBV19,ASSPGRSGTGRETQY
TRBJ1-2,TRBV28,ASSLAIRGHFGYT
TRBJ2-7,TRBV15,ATSRQSGQGAYEQY
TRBJ1-1,TRBV30,AWRADRGPTEAF